The 7 T cell receptor beta chains in this list originate from one sample, sequenced in a study of CD8+ T cells in alopecia areata (dated by TCRdb to the late 2010s). Libraries were prepared through the immunoSEQ multiplex PCR assay. For TCR sequencing, RNA was extracted from every sample and reverse transcribed into cDNA to serve as template. Imported from immuneACCESS, the table was reduced by TCRdb to in-frame sequences with V and J called. These copies leave out some clones; in studies compared against another copy, an unresolved V gene accounts for under half, and the cause of the remainder is not known. The sample has 150,000 to 200,000 clones on record, around 55% of them singletons. Jointly, the top ten make up around 4.8% of the sample. Specimen: CD4+ T cells sorted from blood. Source of these receptors: a human donor in good health.

V gene TRBV30 combines with J gene TRBJ1-2, with D hard to call. The CDR3 length is 11 residues. Trimming took 7 bases from V and 4 from J, leaving 10 bases between them. The germline V gene encodes CDR1 GTSNPN and CDR2 SVGIG (reference sequence). CDR3 residues: CASKGLYGYTF. The CDR3 DNA reads as TGTGCCTCAAAAGGACTCTATGGCTACACCTTC.

The chain recombines TRBV4-1 with TRBJ2-2; D gene uncertain. This CDR3 contains 12 residues. Deletions cut 2 bases from V and 2 bases from J, with 0 bases between. CDR1 and CDR2 from the germline V gene are MGHRA and YSYEKL. This CDR3 reads CASSQNTGELFF. DNA of the CDR3: TGCGCCAGCAGCCAAAACACCGGGGAGCTGTTTTTT.

The chain employs TRBV11-2 and TRBJ2-1; the D is unclear. Trimming left V 6 bases short and J 10 bases short, with 10 bases between. This CDR3 spans 11 amino acids. CDR1 SGHAT and CDR2 FQNNGV come from the germline V gene. CDR3 region: CASSSGGEQFF. The CDR3 DNA follows: TGTGCCAGCAGTTCCGGTGGGGAGCAGTTCTTC.

The sample holds a few counts of this clone. This chain connects TRBV6-6 to TRBJ2-5, with a possible D match to TRBD1 (5 bases). The CDR3 length is 14 residues. The V end lost 5 bases, the J end lost 4 bases, and 14 bases lay between the germline ends. Germline values: CDR1 MNHNY, CDR2 SVGAGI (reference sequence). The CDR3 bases are TGTGCCAGCAGTCGGAAGGGTAGGGGAGAGACCCAGTACTTC. This gives the protein CASSRKGRGETQYF.

V gene TRBV5-6 combines with J gene TRBJ1-4, with D unresolved. The V gene lost 7 bases and the J gene lost 0 bases, with 13 bases spanning the gap. The CDR3 contains 15 residues. Germline CDR1 and CDR2: SGHDT and YYEEEE. The CDR3 region is CASSEGLATNEKLFF. The CDR3 DNA is TGTGCCAGCTCTGAAGGGCTGGCAACTAATGAAAAACTGTTTTTT.

The rearrangement joins TRBV29-1 to TRBJ1-2; D unresolved. Germline CDR1 SQVTM, CDR2 ANQGSEA. The CDR3 length is 12 residues. V lost 6 bases to trimming and J lost 1 base, with 9 bases between them. This CDR3 reads CSVGDGNYGYTF. Written as DNA, the CDR3 is TGCAGCGTAGGAGACGGTAACTATGGCTACACCTTC.

With regard to this clone: One end of the junction does not line up with germline, which may come from a read error. The rearrangement uses TRBV30 and TRBJ2-7; unclear D gene. The CDR3 is made up of 11 amino acids. Germline lookup yields CDR1 GTSNPN and CDR2 SVGIG (reference sequence). The CDR3 reads CAWSVEKHTDF. As DNA, the CDR3 is TGTGCCTGGAGTGTGGAAAAGCATACCGACTTC.